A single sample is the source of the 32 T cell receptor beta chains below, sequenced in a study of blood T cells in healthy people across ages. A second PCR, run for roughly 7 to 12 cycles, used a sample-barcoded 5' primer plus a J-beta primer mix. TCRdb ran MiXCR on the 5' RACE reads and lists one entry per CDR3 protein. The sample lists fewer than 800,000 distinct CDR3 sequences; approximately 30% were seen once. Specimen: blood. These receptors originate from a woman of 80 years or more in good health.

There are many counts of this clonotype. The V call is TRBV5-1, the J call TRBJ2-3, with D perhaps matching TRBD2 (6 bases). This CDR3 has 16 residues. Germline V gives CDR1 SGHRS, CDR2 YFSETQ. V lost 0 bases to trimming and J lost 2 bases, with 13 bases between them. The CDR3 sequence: CASSLDVGGNTDTQYF. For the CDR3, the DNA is TGCGCCAGCAGCTTGGACGTTGGGGGGAACACAGATACGCAGTATTTT.

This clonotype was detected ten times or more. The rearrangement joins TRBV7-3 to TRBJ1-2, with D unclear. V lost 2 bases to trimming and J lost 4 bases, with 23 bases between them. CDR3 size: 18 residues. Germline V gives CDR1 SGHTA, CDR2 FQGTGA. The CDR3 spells CASSLDPPHTELVYGYTF. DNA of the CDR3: TGTGCCAGCAGCTTAGATCCCCCCCACACGGAGCTCGTCTATGGCTACACCTTC.

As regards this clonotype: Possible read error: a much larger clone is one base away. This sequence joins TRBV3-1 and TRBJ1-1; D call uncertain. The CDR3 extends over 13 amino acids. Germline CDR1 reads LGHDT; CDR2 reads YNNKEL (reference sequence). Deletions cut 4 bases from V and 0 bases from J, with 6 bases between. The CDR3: CASSRVLNTEAFF. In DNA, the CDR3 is TGTGCCAGCAGCCGAGTACTGAACACTGAAGCTTTCTTT.

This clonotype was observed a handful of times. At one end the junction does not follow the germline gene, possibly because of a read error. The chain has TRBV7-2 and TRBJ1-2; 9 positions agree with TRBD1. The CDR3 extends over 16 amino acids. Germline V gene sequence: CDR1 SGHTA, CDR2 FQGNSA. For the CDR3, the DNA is TGTGCCGGCAGCCCCCAGGGGGAGGGGACAGGGAGAGGCTACACCTTC. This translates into CAGSPQGEGTGRGYTF.

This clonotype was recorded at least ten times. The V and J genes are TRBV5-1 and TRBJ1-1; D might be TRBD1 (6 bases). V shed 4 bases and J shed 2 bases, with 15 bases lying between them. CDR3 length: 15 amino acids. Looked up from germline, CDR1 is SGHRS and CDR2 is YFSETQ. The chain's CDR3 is CASSPGDRENTEAFF. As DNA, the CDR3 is TGCGCCAGCAGCCCAGGGGACCGCGAAAACACTGAAGCTTTCTTT. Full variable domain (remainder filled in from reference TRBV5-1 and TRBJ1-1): KAGVTQTPRYLIKTRGQQVTLSCSPISGHRSVSWYQQTPGQGLQFLFEYFSETQRNKGNFPGRFSGRQFSNSRSEMNVSTLELGDSALYLCASSPGDRENTEAFFGQGTRLTVV.

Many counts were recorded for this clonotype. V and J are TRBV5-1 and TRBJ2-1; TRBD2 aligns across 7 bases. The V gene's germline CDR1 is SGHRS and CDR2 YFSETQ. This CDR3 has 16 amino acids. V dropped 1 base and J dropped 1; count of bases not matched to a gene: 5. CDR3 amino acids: CASSLSVGGSYNEQFF. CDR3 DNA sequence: TGCGCCAGCAGCTTGTCCGTGGGGGGGTCCTACAATGAGCAGTTCTTC.

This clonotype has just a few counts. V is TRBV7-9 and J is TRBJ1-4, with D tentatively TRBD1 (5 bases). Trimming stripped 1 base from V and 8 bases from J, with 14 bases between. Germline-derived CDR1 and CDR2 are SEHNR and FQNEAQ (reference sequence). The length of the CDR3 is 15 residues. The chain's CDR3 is CASSLVVTEREKLFF. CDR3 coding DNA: TGTGCCAGCAGCTTAGTGGTGACAGAGAGAGAAAAACTGTTTTTT.

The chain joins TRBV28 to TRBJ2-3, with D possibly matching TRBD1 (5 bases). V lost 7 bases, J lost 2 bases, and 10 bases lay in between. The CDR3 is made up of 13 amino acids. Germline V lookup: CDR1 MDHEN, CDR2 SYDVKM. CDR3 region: CASKGVSTDTQYF. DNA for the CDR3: TGTGCCAGCAAAGGGGTGTCCACAGATACGCAGTATTTT.

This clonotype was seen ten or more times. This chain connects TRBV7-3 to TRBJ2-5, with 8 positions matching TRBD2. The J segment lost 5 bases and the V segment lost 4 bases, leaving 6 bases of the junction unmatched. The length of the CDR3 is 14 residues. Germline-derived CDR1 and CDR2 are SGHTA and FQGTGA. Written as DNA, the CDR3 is TGTGCCAGCAGCTCGGGATCGGGAGGGGAGACCCAGTACTTC. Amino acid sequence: CASSSGSGGETQYF.

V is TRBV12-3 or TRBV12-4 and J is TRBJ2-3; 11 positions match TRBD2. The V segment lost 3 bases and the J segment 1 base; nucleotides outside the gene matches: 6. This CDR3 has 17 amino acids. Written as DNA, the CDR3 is TGTGCCAGCAGTTTTAGGACTAGCGGGTTAGGCACAGATACGCAGTATTTT. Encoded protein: CASSFRTSGLGTDTQYF.

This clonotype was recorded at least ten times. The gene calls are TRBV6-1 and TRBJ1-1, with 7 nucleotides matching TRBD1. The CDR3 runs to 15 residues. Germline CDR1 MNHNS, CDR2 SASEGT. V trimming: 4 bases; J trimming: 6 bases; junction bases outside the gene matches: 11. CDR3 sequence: CASSADDTGDSEAFF. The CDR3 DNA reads TGTGCCAGCAGTGCAGATGATACAGGGGATTCTGAAGCTTTCTTT.

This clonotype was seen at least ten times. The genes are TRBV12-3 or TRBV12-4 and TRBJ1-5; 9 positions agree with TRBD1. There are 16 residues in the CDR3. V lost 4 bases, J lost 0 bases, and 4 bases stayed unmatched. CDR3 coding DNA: TGTGCCAGCAGTTCCGGGACAGGGTTTAGCAATCAGCCCCAGCATTTT. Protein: CASSSGTGFSNQPQHF.

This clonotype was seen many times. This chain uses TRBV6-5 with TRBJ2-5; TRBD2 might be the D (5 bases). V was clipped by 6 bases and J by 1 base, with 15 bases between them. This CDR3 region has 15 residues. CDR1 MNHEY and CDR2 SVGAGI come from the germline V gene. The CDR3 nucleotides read TGTGCCAGCAGGATCGGGGTTCGGGTCCAAGAGACCCAGTACTTC. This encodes CASRIGVRVQETQYF.

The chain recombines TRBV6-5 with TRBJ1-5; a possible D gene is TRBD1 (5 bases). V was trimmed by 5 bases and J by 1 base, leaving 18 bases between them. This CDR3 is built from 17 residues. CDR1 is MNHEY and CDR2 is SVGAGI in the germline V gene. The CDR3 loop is CASSKSPHGGSNQPQHF. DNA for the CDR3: TGTGCCAGCAGTAAATCCCCCCATGGGGGAAGCAATCAGCCCCAGCATTTT.

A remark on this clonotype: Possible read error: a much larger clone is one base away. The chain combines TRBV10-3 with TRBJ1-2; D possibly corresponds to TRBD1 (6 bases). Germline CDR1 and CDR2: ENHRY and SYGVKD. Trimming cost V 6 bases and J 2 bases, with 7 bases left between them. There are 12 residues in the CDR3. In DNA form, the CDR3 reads TGTGCCATCAGGGACAGCAACTATGGCTACACCTTC. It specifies CAIRDSNYGYTF.

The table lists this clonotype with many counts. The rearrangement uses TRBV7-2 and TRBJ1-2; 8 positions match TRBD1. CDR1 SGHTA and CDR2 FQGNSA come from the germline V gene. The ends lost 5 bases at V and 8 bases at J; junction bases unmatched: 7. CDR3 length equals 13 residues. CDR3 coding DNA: TGTGCCAGCAGCCCGGACAGGGTGCTAGGCTACACCTTC. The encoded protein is CASSPDRVLGYTF.

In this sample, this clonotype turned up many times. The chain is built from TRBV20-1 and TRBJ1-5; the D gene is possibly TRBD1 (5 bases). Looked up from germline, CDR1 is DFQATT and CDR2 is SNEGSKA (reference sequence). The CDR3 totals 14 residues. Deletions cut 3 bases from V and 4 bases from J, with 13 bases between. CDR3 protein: CSASRTTENQPQHF. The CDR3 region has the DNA TGCAGTGCTAGTAGGACAACCGAGAATCAGCCCCAGCATTTT.

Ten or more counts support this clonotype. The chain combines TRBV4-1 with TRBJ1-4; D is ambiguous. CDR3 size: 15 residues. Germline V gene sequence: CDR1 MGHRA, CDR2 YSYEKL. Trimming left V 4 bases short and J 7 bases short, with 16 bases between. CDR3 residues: CASSPKQPRSEKLFF. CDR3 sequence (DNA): TGCGCCAGCAGCCCGAAACAACCCCGGAGTGAAAAACTGTTTTTT.

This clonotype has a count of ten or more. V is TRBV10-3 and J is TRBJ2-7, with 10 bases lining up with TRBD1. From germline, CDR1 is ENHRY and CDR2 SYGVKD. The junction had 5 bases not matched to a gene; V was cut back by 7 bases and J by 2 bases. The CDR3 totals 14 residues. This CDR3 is CAIKPGQGTYEQYF. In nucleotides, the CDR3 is TGTGCCATCAAGCCGGGACAGGGGACCTACGAGCAGTACTTC.

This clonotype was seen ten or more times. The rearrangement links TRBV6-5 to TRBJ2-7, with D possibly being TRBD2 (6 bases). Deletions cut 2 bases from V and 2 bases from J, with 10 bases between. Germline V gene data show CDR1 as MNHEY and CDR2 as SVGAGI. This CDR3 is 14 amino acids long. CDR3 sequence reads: CASSYLGRTYEQYF. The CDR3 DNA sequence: TGTGCCAGCAGTTACCTGGGGAGGACCTACGAGCAGTACTTC.

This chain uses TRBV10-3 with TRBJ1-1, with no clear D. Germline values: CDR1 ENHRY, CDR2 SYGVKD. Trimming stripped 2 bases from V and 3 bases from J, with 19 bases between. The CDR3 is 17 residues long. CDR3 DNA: TGTGCCATCAGTGAGGGGATCGCGCTTGGGGAAGACACTGAAGCTTTCTTT. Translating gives CAISEGIALGEDTEAFF.

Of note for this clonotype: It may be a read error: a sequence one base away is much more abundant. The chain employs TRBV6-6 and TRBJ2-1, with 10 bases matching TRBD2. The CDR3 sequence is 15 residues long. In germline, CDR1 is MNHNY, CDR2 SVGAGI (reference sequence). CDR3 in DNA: TGTGTCAGCACCCAGGGACTAGCGACCCACAATGAGCAGTTCTTC. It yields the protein CVSTQGLATHNEQFF.

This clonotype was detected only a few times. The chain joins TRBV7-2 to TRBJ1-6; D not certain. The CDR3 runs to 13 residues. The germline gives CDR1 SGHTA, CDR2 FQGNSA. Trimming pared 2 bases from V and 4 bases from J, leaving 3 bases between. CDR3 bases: TGTGCCAGCAGCTTATTATATAATTCACCCCTCCACTTT. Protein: CASSLLYNSPLHF.

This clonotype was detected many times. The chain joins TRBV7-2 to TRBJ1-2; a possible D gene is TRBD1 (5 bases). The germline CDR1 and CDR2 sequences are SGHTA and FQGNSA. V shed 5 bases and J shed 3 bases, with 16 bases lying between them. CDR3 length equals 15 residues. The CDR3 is CASSTRVGGDYGYTF. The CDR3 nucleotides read TGTGCCAGCAGCACCCGTGTGGGGGGGGACTATGGCTACACCTTC. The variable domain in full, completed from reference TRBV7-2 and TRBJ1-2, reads GAGVSQSPSNKVTEKGKDVELRCDPISGHTALYWYRQSLGQGLEFLIYFQGNSAPDKSGLPSDRFSAERTGGSVSTLTIQRTQQEDSAVYLCASSTRVGGDYGYTFGSGTRLTVV.

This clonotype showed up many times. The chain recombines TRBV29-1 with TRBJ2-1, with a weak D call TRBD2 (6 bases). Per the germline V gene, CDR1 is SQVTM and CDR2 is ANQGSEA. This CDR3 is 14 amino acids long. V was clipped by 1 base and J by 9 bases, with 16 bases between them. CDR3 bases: TGCAGCGTTGAAGCCGGGGCATTGGGGGGTGAGCAGTTCTTC. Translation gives CSVEAGALGGEQFF.

CDR3 amino acids: CASRGTLRNTEAFF. CDR3 coding DNA: TGTGCCAGTAGGGGGACTCTCAGGAACACTGAAGCTTTCTTT. This chain joins TRBV19 and TRBJ1-1; the D gene is possibly TRBD1 (5 bases). V lost 6 bases, J lost 1 base, and 12 bases lay in between. This CDR3 comprises 14 residues. Per germline, CDR1 LNHDA and CDR2 SQIVND (reference sequence).

CDR3 bases: TGCAGTGCTCCAGACATCCGGGACAGGGGGTACACGCAGTATTTT. Its protein is CSAPDIRDRGYTQYF. The chain combines TRBV20-1 with TRBJ2-3; TRBD1 aligns across 11 bases. The ends lost 5 bases at V and 9 bases at J; junction bases unmatched: 13. The germline gives CDR1 DFQATT, CDR2 SNEGSKA (reference sequence). The CDR3 runs to 15 residues.

The CDR3 sequence is CASAQGSNEQYF. The CDR3 DNA is TGCGCCAGTGCCCAGGGATCCAACGAGCAGTACTTC. The chain recombines TRBV5-1 with TRBJ2-4, with a possible D match to TRBD1 (5 bases). The end of the DNA aligns better with TRBJ2-7, so the J call may be wrong. CDR3 length equals 12 residues. Germline V CDR1 and CDR2: SGHRS, YFSETQ.

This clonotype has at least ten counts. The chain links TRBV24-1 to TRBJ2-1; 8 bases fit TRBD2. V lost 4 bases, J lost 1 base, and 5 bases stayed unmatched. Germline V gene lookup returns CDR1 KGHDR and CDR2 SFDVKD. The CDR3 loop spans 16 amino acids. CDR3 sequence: CATSDTSGGSYNEQFF. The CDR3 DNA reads TGTGCCACCAGTGACACCAGCGGGGGATCCTACAATGAGCAGTTCTTC.

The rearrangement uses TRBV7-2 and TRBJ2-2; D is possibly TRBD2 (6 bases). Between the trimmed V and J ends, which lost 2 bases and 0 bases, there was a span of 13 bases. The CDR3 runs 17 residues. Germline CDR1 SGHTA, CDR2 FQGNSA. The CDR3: CASSLFGGPANTGELFF. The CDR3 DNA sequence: TGTGCCAGCAGCTTATTCGGGGGACCCGCGAACACCGGGGAGCTGTTTTTT.

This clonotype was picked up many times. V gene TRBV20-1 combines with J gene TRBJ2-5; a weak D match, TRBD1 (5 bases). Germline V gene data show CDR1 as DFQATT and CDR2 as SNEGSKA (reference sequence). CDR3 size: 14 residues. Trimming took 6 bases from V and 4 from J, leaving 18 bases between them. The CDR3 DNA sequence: TGCAGTGCGGGTTGGCAGGGCTCGGGAGAGACCCAGTACTTC. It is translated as CSAGWQGSGETQYF.

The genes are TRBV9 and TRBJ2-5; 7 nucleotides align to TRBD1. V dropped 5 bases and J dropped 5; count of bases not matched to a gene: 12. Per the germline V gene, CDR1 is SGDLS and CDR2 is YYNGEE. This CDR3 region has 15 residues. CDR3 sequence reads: CASSVWDRSGETQYF. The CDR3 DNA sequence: TGTGCCAGCAGTGTATGGGACAGATCTGGGGAGACCCAGTACTTC.